The text below deals with one TCR beta chain. The CDR3 end shows no conserved phenylalanine or tryptophan, and so a read error is likely. These data come from a study of spatial heterogeneity in lung cancer. The sample's time point: sample taken at primary tumor resection. Extraction of whole RNA from tumor, nontumor lung or frozen PBMC preceded unsorted sequencing. The ends were cut back, 4 bases at V and 1 base at J, with 7 bases in the middle. This CDR3 region has 13 residues. TCRdb recomputed calls from the 5' RACE reads with MiXCR, one row per CDR3 protein. The sample holds about 92,000 distinct CDR3 sequences; 10% to 15% are singletons and the top ten take approximately 39%.

This rearrangement joins TRBV12-3 or TRBV12-4 to TRBJ1-1; D gene unclear. Sample: PBMCs, taken at surgery. This clonotype originated in a male donor with early-stage non-small cell lung cancer. The CDR3 coding sequence is TGTGCCAGCAGTTCGACAACGAACACTGAAGCTTTCCTT. This codes for CASSSTTNTEAFL.